Described below is a single T cell receptor beta chain sequence and its context. This receptor's antigen is unknown. A junction boundary mismatches the germline segment, possibly from a read error. The CDR3 measures 15 amino acids from cysteine to phenylalanine. Of all the DNA, just the CDR3 is kept, 45 bases in frame from base 1. The germline V gene encodes CDR1 SGHVS and CDR2 FQNEAQ. The entry originates in a study of CD8+CD57+ T cells in acquired aplastic anemia (dated by TCRdb to 2017 to 2018). Broadly, across the study: DNA extracted from sorted CD4+ and CD8+ cells had a mean of 3.2 ug, with a range of roughly 0.19 to 27.4 ug. Healthy donor samples averaged approximately 10 million reads for CD4+ and around 12 million for CD8+ cells. Findings and caveats that apply to the study as a whole: Although roughly 30 CD8+ CDR3 sequences were shared by patients and controls, these sequences appeared highly expressed in patients and within the immunodominant clones of patients. Between patients and healthy controls, no significant difference in CD8+ Simpson's diversity was found (P=0.060).

Profiling of TCR beta VDJ combinations and CDR3 sequences used genomic DNA as the template. TCR repertoire sequencing was run on an Illumina HiSeq 2000. As for the authors' bioinformatics: Repertoires were assessed using TRBV/TRBJ rearrangement plots, CDR3 size and DJ length profiles, and Simpson's diversity index. The most abundant DNA sequence in the deep sequencing data was defined as the immunodominant clone. CDR3 amino acid sequences were screened for sharing across subjects and compared with published repertoires and the VDJdb database. Using fastp trimming at Q25 and MiXCR clonotype assembly, TCRdb reanalyzed the public sequencing data and kept in-frame beta chains. Duplicate CDR3 protein sequences are folded into a single record with the most common DNA and genes. The V and J calls and clone size come from TCRdb's table, not from the authors' own analysis. The sample yields more than 100,000 distinct CDR3 sequences; more than 40% were counted once. 2% to 3% of the sample belongs to the ten largest clones.

In this study, sorted CD4+ and CD8+ T cells from the blood of healthy subjects and of severe aplastic anemia patients had their TCR repertoires deep-sequenced. Ficoll-Paque density gradient centrifugation was used to isolate peripheral blood mononuclear cells. Before DNA extraction, CD4+ and CD8+ T cells were sorted by FACS or by magnetic beads. Sequences were obtained from sorted CD4+, CD8+, or CD8+CD57+ T cells (not recorded which) from PBMCs. The receptor was derived from a human donor in good health, serving as a control. The receptor chain draws on TRBV7-8 and TRBJ2-1, and 11 junction bases match TRBD2. The bases are TGCGCCAGCAGAGATAGCGGGGGGGCCTTCAATGAGCAGTTCTTC. Translated, it reads CASRDSGGAFNEQFF.